This T cell receptor beta chain was found in a study of blood T cell repertoires in COVID-19. Study as a whole: The samples span acute and convalescent COVID-19 from the United States, Italy and Spain. In each case, the material was cDNA or gDNA derived from T cells, B-cell-depleted T cells, or PBMCs.

Trimming removed 3 bases at V and 8 bases at J, with 8 bases between. The CDR3 extends over 12 amino acids. CDR1 is ENHRY, CDR2 SYGVKD, per germline. In the original processing: Reference gene primer amplification gave nucleated cell count estimates. The method was immunoSEQ multiplex PCR; TCRdb's version includes in-frame clones alone and lacks a portion of them. V and J calls plus clone size are reproduced from that table; the DNA served to infer D and trimming. Of more than 150,000 clones listed, 80% to 90% are singletons. The source of this sequence is a man between 40 and 49 years old with active or convalescent COVID-19. Source material: peripheral blood. The J gene is TRBJ2-1, the V gene TRBV10-3; D not resolved. The CDR3 loop reads CAISDRHHEQFF. The DNA for the CDR3 is TGTGCCATCAGTGACCGACATCATGAGCAGTTCTTC.